The rows below give T cell receptor beta chains drawn from one sample of a study of early T cells in non-severe SARS-CoV-2 infection. TCRdb processed the 5' RACE reads anew with MiXCR; each CDR3 protein has one entry. The sample lists roughly 83,000 distinct CDR3 sequences; 10% were seen once. Source: whole blood, taken at baseline. The receptors derive from an adult who was a healthcare worker with PCR-confirmed SARS-CoV-2 infection or an uninfected control (not recorded which). The CDR3 runs from the conserved cysteine through the conserved F or W. The D gene is left open where the match is weak. Some rows have no size entry. The others give once, few or many, or a class for an expanded clone.

. . TRBJ1-3 TRBV28 TGTGCCAGCAAACCAGGACAGTTCGGTTTCGGAAACACCATATATTTT CASKPGQFGFGNTIYF
few TRBD2 TRBJ2-1 TRBV14 TGTGCCAGCAGCCAAGTCGGTAGCGGGAGTTTAGATGAGCAGTTCTTC CASSQVGSGSLDEQFF
. TRBD1 TRBJ1-2 TRBV3-1 TGTGCCAGTAGGGGGACAGACTATGGCTACACCTTC CASRGTDYGYTF
many . TRBJ2-7 TRBV10-3 TGTGCCATCAGTGACGAGGACCCCTACGAGCAGTACTTC CAISDEDPYEQYF
few . TRBJ2-1 TRBV19 TGCGCCAGTAGTATTTGGGGGACGAAGATCGGTGAGCAGTTCTTC CASSIWGTKIGEQFF
. TRBD1 TRBJ1-5 TRBV10-3 TGTGCCATCAGCAAGGACAGGCTAGGTGGGCCCCAGCATTTT CAISKDRLGGPQHF
few . TRBJ1-2 TRBV5-1 TGCGCCAGCAGCTTGGGGGACCTTAACTATGGCTACACCTTC CASSLGDLNYGYTF
many . TRBJ1-4 TRBV12-3/TRBV12-4 TGTGCCAGCAGCTCCAACAGGGTAACTAATGAAAAACTGTTTTTT CASSSNRVTNEKLFF
. . TRBJ1-4 TRBV6-6 TGTGCCAGCATGCGGGGAGGTCTGGCGAATGAAAAACTGTTTTTT CASMRGGLANEKLFF
. . TRBJ2-3 TRBV4-1 TGCGCCAGCAGCCGTGGACTGCTGACAGATACGCAGTATTTT CASSRGLLTDTQYF
many TRBD1 TRBJ2-6 TRBV7-8 TGTGCCAGCAGCTTAAACAGGGGGCAAGCAGGGGCCAACGTCCTGACTTTC CASSLNRGQAGANVLTF
few TRBD2 TRBJ2-3 TRBV24-1 TGTGCCACCAGTGAAGACGGGACTAGCGGGATCCTCCAAGGGCAGTATTTT CATSEDGTSGILQGQYF
. . TRBJ2-1 TRBV20-1 TGCAGTGCTAGAGAGCAAGGATTATTAAACAATGAGCAGTTCTTC CSAREQGLLNNEQFF
few TRBD2 TRBJ2-7 TRBV6-1 TGTGCCAGCAGTGAGGGCCCTAGCGGGATCTACGAGCAGTACTTC CASSEGPSGIYEQYF
few . TRBJ2-3 TRBV20-1 TGCAGTGCCCGTCCGGGGAGCCCTCGAACAGATACGCAGTATTTT CSARPGSPRTDTQYF
few TRBD1 TRBJ2-3 TRBV7-9 TGTGCCAGCCACAGGGGACCAGATACGCAGTATTTT CASHRGPDTQYF
. . TRBJ2-1 TRBV29-1 TGCAGCGTTGTATTCCCAGCGGAGTATGAGCAGTTCTTC CSVVFPAEYEQFF
. . TRBJ2-1 TRBV7-2 TGTGCCAGCAGCTTAAGTGTCCGCCCGTCCTACAATGAGCAGTTCTTC CASSLSVRPSYNEQFF
. . TRBJ1-1 TRBV6-1 TGTGCCAGCAGTGAACCCAGGGTAGCGACTGAAGCTTTCTTT CASSEPRVATEAFF
many TRBD1 TRBJ1-1 TRBV12-3/TRBV12-4 TGTGCCAGCAGTTGGCCGGGACAGGGTAAGACTGAAGCTTTCTTT CASSWPGQGKTEAFF
. . TRBJ2-4 TRBV27 TGTGCCAGCAGTTCGCAGGGAGGAAAGGTAGCGGCCTCCAAAAACATTCAGTACTTC CASSSQGGKVAASKNIQYF
many TRBD1 TRBJ2-1 TRBV5-1 TGCGCCAGCAGAAAGACAGGGGGCGAGGACAATGAGCAGTTCTTC CASRKTGGEDNEQFF